This T cell receptor (beta chain) was recorded in a study of shared clonotypes between healthy human individuals. Germline CDR1 LNHNV, CDR2 YYDKDF (reference sequence). The CDR3 covers 15 residues. Trimming left V 1 base short and J 3 bases short, with 10 bases between. Sequencing used immunoSEQ multiplex PCR; TCRdb keeps in-frame clones, though not all of them. Of about 700,000 clones in the sample, about 74% were seen once. CD45RA+ naive and CD45RA-negative memory subsets were separated from CD4+ cells. The V call is TRBV15, the J call TRBJ1-5; D gene ambiguous. Sequencing was carried out using memory CD4+ T cells sorted from blood. Subset specified: CD45RA-negative fraction. The clonotype comes from a woman aged 25-40 years in good health. For the CDR3, the DNA is TGTGCCACCAGCAGAGGAGGGTTTGACAATCAGCCCCAGCATTTT. Translating it yields CATSRGGFDNQPQHF.